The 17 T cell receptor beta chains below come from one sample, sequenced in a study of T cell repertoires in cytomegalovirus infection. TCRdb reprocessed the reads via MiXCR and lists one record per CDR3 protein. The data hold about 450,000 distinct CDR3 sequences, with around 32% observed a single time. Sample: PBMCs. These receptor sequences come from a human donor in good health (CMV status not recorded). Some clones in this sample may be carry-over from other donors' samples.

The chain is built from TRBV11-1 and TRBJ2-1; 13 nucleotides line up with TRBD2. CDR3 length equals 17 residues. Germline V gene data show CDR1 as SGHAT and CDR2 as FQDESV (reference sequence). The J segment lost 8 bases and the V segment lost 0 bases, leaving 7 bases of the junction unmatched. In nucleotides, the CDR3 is TGTGCCAGCAGCTTAGCCCCAACTAGCGGGGGGGCCTATGAGCAGTTCTTC. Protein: CASSLAPTSGGAYEQFF.

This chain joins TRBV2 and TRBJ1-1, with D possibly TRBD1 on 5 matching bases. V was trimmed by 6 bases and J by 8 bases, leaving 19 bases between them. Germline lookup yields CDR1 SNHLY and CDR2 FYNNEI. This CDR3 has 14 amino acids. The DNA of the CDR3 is TGTGCCAGCAGGGCCCAGGGCCCCGGCGGGGAAGCTTTCTTT. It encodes CASRAQGPGGEAFF.

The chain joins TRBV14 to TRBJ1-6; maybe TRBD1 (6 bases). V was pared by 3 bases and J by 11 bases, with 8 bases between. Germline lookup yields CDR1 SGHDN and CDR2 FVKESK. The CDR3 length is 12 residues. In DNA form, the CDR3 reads TGTGCCAGCAGCCACCAGGGGACACCCCTCCACTTT. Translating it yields CASSHQGTPLHF.

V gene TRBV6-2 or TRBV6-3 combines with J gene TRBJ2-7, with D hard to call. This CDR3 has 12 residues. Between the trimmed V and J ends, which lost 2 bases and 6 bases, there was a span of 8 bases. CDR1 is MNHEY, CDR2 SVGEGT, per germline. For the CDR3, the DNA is TGTGCCAGCAGTTACGGTGGCCGCGAGCAGTACTTC. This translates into CASSYGGREQYF.

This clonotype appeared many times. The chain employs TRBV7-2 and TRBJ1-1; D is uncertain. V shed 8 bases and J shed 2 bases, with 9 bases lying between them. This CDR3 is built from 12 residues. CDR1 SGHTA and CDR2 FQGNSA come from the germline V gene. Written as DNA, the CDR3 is TGTGCCAGCGGTGTGGATAACACTGAAGCTTTCTTT. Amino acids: CASGVDNTEAFF.

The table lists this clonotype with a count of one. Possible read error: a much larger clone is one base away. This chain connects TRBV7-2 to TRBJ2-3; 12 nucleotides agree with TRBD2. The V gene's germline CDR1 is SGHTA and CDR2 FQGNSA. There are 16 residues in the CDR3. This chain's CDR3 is CASSLGLAGGTGTQYF. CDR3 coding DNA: TGTGCCAGCAGCTTAGGGCTAGCGGGGGGGACAGGTACGCAGTATTTT.

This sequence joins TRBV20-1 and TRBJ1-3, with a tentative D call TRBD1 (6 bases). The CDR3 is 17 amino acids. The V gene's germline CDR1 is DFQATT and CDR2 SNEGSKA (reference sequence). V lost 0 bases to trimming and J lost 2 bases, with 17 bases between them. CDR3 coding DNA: TGCAGTGCTAGAGATCGGCGGACAGTAGGAGCTGGAAACACCATATATTTT. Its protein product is CSARDRRTVGAGNTIYF.

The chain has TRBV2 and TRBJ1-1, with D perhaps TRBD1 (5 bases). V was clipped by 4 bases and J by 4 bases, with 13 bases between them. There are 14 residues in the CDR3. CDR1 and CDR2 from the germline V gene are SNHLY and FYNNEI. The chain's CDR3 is CASSGHTGVTEAFF. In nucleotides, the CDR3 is TGTGCCAGCAGTGGTCACACAGGAGTCACTGAAGCTTTCTTT.

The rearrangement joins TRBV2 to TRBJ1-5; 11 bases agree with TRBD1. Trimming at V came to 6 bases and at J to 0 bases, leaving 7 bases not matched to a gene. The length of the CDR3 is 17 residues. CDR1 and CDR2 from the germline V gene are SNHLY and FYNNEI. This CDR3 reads CASSQGQGGYSNQPQHF. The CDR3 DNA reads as TGTGCCAGCAGCCAGGGACAGGGGGGGTATAGCAATCAGCCCCAGCATTTT.

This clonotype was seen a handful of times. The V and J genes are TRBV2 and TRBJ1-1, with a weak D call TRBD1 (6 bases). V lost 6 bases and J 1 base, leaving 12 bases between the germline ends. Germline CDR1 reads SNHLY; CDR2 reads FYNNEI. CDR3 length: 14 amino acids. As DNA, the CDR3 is TGTGCCAGCAGGAGGACAGACCAGAACACTGAAGCTTTCTTT. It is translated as CASRRTDQNTEAFF.

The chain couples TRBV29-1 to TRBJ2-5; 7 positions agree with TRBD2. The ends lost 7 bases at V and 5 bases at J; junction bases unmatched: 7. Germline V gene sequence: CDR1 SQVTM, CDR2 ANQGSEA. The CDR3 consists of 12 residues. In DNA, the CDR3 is TGCAGCGGGCTAGCGGAGGGGGAGACCCAGTACTTC. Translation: CSGLAEGETQYF.

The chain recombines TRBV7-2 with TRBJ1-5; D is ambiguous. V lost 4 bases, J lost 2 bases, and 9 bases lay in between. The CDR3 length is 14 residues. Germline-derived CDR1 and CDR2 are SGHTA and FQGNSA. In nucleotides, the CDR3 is TGTGCCAGCAGCTCCCCGAATGGCAATCAGCCCCAGCATTTT. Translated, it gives CASSSPNGNQPQHF.

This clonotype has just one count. CDR3 residues: CASSPWRGGIYEQYF. The CDR3 DNA sequence: TGTGCCAGCAGCCCCTGGCGGGGGGGTATCTACGAGCAGTACTTC. This sequence joins TRBV7-4 and TRBJ2-7; 9 bases align to TRBD2. Germline assignment: CDR1 SGHVT and CDR2 SQSDAQ. After removal of 5 bases from V and 3 bases from J, the junction contained 8 bases not matched to a gene. The CDR3 is 15 residues long.

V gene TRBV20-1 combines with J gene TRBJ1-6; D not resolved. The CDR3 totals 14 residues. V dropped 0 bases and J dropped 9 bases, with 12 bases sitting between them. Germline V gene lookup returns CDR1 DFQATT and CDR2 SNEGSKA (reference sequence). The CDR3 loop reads CSARDKGFGSPLHF. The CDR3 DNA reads TGCAGTGCTAGAGATAAGGGTTTTGGTTCACCCCTCCACTTT.

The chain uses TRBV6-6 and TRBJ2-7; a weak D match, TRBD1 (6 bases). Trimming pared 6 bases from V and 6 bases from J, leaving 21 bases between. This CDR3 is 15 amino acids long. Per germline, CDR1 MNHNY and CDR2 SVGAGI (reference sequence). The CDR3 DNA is TGTGCCAGCAGGCACGCTCAGGGGACGGGTGGCGAGCAGTACTTC. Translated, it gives CASRHAQGTGGEQYF.

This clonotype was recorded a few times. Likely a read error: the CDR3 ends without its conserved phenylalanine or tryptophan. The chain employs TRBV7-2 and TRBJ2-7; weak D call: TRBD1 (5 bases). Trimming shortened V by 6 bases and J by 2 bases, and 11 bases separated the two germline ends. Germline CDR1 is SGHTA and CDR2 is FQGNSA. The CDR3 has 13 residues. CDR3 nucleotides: TGTGCCAGCAGGTTCCAGGGTGCCTACGAGCAGTACTTA. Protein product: CASRFQGAYEQYL.

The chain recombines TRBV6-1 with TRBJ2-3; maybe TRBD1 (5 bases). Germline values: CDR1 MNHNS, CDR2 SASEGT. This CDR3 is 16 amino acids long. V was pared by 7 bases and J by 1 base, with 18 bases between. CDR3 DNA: TGTGCCAGCACCCCTGCTTTGGGGCCGCGCACAGATACGCAGTATTTT. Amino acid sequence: CASTPALGPRTDTQYF.